The present entry profiles one TCR beta chain with its context. Its specificity is unknown. This sample stems from a study of OX40 agonist ivuxolimab in advanced cancers. Study summary: Patients got intravenous ivuxolimab at 0.01 to 10 mg/kg every 2 weeks. Overall study results and limits: The mean number of expanded clones was higher in CD8+ T cells than in CD4+. Expanded peripheral T-cell antigen specificity went undetermined.

TCRdb keeps only in-frame clones here, not all; method: immunoSEQ multiplex PCR. The sample has some 87,000 clones; less than 95% are singletons. CDR1 is SGHNT and CDR2 is YYREEE in the germline V gene (reference sequence). Trimming took 7 bases from V and 8 from J, leaving 15 bases between them. This CDR3 comprises 13 residues. The chain couples TRBV5-4 to TRBJ1-4, with D perhaps matching TRBD1 (6 bases). Sequencing used CD4+ or CD8+ T cells sorted from blood, obtained in a trial of the OX40 agonist ivuxolimab. The sequence derives from an adult with an advanced solid tumor such as melanoma, head and neck, liver or kidney cancer. This CDR3 reads CASARDTGEKLFF. CDR3 bases: TGTGCCAGCGCGAGGGACACAGGGGAAAAACTGTTTTTT.